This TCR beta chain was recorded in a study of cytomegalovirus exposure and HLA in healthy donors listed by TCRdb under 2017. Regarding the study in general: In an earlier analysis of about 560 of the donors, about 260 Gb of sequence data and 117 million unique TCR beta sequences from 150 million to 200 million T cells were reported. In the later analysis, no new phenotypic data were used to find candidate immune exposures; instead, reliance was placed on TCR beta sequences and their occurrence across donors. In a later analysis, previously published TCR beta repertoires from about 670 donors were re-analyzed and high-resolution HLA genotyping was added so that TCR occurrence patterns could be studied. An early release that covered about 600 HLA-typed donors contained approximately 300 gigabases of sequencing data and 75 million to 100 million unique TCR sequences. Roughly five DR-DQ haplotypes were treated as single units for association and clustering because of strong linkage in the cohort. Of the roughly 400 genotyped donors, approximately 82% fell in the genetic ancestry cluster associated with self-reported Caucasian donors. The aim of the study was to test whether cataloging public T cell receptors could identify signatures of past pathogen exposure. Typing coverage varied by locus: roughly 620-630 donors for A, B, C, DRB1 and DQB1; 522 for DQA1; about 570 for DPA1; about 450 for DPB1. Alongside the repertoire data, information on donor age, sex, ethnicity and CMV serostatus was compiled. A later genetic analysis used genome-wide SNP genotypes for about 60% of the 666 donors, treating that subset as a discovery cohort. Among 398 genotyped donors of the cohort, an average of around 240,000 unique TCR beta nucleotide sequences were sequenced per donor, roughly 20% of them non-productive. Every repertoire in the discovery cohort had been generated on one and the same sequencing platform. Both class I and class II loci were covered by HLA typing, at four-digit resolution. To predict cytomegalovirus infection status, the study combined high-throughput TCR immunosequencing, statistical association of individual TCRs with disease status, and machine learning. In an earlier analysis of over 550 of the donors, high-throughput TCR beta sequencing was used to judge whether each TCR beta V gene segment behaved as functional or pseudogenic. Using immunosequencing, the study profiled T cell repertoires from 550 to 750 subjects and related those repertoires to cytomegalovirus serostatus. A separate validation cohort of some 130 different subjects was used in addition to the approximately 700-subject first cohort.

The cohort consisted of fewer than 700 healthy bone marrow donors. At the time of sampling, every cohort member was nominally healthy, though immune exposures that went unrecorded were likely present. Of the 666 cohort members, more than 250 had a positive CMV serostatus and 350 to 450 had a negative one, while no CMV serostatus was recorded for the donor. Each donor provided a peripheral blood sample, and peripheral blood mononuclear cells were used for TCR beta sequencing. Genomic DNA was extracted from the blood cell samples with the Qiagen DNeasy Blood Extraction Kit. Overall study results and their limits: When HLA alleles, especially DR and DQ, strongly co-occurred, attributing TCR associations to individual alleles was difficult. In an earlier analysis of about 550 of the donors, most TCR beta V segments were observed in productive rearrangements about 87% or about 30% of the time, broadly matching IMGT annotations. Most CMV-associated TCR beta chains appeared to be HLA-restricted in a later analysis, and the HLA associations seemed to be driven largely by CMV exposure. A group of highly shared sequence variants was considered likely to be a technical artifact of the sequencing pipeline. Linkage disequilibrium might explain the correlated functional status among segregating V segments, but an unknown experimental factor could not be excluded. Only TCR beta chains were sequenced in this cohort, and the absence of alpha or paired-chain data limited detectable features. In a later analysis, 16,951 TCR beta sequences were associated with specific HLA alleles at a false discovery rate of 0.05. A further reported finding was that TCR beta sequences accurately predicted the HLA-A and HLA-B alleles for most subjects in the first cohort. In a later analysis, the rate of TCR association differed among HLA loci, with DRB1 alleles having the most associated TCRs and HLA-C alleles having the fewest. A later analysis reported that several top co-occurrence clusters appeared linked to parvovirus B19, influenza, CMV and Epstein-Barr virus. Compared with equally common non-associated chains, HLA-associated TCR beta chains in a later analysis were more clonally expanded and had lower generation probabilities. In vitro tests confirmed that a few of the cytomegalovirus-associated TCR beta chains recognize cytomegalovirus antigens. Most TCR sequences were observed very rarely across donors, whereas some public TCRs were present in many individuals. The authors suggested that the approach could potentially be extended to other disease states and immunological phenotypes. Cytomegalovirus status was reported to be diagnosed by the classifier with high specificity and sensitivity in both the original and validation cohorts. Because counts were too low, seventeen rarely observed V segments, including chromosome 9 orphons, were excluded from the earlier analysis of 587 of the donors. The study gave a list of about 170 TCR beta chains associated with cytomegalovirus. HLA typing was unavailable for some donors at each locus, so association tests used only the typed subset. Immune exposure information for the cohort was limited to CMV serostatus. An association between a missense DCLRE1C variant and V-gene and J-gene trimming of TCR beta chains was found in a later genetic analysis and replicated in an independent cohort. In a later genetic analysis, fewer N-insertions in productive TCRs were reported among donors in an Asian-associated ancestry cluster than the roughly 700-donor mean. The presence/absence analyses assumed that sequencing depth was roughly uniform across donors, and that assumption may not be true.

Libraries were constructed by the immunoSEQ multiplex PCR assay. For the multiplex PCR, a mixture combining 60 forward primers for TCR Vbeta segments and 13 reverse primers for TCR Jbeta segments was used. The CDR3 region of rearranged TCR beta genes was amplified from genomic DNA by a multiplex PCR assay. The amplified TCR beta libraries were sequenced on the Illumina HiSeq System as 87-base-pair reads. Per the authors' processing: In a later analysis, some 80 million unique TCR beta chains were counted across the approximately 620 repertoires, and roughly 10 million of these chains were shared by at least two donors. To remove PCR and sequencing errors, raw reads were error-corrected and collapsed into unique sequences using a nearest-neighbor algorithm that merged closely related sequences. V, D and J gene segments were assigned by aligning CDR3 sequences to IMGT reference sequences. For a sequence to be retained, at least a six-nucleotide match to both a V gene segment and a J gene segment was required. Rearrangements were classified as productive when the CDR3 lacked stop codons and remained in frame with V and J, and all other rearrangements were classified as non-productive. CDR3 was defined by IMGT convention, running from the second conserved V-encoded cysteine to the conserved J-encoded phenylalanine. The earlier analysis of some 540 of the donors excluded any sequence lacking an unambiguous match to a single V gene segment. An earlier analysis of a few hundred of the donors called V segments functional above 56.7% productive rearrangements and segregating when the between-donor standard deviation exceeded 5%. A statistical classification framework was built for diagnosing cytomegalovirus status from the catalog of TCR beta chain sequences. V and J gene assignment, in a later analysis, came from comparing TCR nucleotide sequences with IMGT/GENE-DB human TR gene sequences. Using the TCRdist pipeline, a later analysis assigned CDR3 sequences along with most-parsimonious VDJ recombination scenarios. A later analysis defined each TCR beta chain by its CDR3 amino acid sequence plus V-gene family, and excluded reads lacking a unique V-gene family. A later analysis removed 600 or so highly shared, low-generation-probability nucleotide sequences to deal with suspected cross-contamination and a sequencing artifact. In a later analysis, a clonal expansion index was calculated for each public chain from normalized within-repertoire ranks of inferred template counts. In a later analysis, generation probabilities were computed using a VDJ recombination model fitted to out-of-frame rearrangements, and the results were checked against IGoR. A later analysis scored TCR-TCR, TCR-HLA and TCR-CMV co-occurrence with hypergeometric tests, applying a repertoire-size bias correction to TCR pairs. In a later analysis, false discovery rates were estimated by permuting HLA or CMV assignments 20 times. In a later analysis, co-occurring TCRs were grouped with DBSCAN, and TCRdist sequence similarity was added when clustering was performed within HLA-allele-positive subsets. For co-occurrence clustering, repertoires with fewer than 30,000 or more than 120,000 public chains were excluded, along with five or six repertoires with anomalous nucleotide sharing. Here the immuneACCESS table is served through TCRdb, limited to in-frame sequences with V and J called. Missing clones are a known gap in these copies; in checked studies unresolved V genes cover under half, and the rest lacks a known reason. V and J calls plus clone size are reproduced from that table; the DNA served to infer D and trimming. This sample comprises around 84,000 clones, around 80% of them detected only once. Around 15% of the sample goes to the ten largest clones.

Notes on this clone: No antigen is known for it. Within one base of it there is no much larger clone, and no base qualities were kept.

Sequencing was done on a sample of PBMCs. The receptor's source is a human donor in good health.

The DNA sequence follows: TGTGCCAGCAGTTACCTGAACGGGGAGCAGTACTTC. Translated, it gives CASSYLNGEQYF. Recombination linked TRBV6-5 to TRBJ2-7, with the identity of the D gene unclear. Reading the germline V gene gives CDR1 MNHEY and CDR2 SVGAGI. Inclusive of the bounding cysteine and phenylalanine, the CDR3 is 12 residues long. The retained sequence is limited to the CDR3, 36 bases, with the frame set at the first base. V is clipped by 2 bases and J by 7 bases, and the sequence between their germline boundaries is 9 bases long.